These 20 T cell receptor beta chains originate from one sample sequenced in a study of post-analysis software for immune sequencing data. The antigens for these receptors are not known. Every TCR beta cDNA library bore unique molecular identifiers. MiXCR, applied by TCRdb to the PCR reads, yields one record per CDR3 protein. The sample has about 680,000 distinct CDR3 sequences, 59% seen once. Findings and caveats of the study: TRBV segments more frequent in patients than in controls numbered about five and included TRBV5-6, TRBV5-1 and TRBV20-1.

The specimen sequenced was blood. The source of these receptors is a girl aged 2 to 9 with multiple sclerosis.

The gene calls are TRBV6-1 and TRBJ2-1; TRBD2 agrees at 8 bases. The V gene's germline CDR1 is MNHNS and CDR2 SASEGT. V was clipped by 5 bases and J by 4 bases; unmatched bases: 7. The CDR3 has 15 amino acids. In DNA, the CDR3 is TGTGCCAGCAGTCTGAGCGGGAGAATATACAATGAGCAGTTCTTC. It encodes CASSLSGRIYNEQFF.

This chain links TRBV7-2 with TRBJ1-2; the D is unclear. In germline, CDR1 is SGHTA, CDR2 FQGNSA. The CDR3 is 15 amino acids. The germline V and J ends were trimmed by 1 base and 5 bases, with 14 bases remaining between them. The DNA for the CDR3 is TGTGCCAGCAGCTTAGGGATCGTGGCGCGGTATGGCTACACCTTC. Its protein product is CASSLGIVARYGYTF.

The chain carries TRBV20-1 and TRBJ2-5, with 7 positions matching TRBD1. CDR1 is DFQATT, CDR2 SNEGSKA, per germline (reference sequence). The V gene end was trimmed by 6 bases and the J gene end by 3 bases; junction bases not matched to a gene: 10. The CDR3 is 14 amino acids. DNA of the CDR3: TGCAGTGCCCAAAAAGGGGACAGCAAAGAGACCCAGTACTTC. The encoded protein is CSAQKGDSKETQYF.

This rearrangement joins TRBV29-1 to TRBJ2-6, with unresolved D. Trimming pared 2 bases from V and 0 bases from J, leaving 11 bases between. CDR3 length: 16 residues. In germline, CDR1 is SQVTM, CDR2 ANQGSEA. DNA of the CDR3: TGCAGCGTTGAAAGCCGTCCCTCCTCTGGGGCCAACGTCCTGACTTTC. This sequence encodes CSVESRPSSGANVLTF.

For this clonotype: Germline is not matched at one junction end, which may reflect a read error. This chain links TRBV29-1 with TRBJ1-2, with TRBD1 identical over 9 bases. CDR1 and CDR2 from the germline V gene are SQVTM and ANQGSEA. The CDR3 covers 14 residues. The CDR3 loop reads CGVTPGQGDYGYTF. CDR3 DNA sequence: TGCGGCGTGACACCGGGACAGGGTGACTATGGCTACACCTTC. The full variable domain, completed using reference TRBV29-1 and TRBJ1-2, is SAVISQKPSRDICQRGTSLTIQCQVDSQVTMMFWYRQQPGQSLTLIATANQGSEATYESGFVIDKFPISRPNLTFSTLTVSNMSPEDSSIYLCGVTPGQGDYGYTFGSGTRLTVV.

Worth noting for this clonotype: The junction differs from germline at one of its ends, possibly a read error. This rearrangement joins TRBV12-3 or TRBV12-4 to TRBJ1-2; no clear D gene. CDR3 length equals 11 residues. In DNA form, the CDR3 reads TGTGCCAGTAGTTTCGAGAGGGGCTACACCTTC. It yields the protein CASSFERGYTF.

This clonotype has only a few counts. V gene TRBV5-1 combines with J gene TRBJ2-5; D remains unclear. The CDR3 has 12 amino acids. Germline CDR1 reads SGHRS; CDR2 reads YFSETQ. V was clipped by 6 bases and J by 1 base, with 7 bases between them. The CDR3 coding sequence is TGCGCCAGCAAAGAGAGCCAAGAGACCCAGTACTTC. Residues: CASKESQETQYF.

The CDR3 region is CASSYSTAGLAVYEQYF. CDR3 DNA sequence: TGTGCCAGCAGTTACTCGACCGCGGGACTAGCGGTCTACGAGCAGTACTTC. This chain links TRBV6-6 with TRBJ2-5, with TRBD2 matching 11 bases. The DNA end favors TRBJ2-7, so the J call may be wrong. The CDR3 sequence is 17 residues long. Germline CDR1 MNHNY, CDR2 SVGAGI (reference sequence).

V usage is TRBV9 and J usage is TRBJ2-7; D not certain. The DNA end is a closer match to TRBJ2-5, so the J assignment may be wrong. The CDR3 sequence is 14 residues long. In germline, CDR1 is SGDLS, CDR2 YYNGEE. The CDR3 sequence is CASSVGSPRETQYF. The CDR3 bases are TGTGCCAGCAGCGTAGGGTCCCCTCGGGAGACCCAGTACTTC.

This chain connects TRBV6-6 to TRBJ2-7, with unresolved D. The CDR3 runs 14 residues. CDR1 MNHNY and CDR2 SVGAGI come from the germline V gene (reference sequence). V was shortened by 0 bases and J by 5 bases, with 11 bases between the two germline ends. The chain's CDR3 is CASSYSRESNEQYF. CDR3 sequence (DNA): TGTGCCAGCAGTTACTCGCGCGAGTCAAACGAGCAGTACTTC.

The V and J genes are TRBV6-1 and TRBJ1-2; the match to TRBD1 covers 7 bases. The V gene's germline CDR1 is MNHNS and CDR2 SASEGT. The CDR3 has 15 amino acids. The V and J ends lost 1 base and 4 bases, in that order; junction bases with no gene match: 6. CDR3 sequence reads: CASSEGTGLTYGYTF. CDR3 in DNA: TGTGCCAGCAGTGAAGGGACAGGTCTGACCTATGGCTACACCTTC.

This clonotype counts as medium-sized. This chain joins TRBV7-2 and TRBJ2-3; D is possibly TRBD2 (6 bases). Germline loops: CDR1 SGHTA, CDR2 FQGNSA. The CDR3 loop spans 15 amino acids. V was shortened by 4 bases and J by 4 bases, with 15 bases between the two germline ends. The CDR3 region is CASSSRTGVSDTQYF. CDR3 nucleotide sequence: TGTGCCAGCAGCTCCAGAACGGGGGTCTCAGATACGCAGTATTTT.

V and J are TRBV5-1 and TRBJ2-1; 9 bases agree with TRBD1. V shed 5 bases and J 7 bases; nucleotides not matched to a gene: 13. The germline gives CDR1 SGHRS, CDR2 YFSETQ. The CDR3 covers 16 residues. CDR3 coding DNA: TGCGCCAGCAGGACCCCGGGACAGGGCGTTTGGAATGAGCAGTTCTTC. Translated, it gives CASRTPGQGVWNEQFF.

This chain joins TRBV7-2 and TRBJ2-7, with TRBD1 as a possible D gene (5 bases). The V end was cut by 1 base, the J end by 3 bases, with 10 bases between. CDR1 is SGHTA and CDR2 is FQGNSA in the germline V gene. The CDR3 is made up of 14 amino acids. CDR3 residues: CASSLGGQSYEQYF. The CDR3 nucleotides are TGTGCCAGCAGCTTAGGAGGACAAAGCTACGAGCAGTACTTC.

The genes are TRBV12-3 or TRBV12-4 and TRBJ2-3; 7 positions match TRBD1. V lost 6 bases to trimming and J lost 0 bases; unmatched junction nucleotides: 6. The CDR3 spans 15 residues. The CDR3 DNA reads TGTGCCAGCAGAAGGGGACAGACCAGCACAGATACGCAGTATTTT. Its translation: CASRRGQTSTDTQYF.

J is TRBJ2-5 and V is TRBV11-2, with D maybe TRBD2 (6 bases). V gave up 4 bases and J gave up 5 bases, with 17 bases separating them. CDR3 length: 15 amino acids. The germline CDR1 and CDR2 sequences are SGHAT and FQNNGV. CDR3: CASSSLREVKETQYF. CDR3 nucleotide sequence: TGTGCCAGCAGCTCTCTCAGGGAGGTTAAGGAGACCCAGTACTTC. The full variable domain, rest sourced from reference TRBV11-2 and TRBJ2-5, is EAGVAQSPRYKIIEKRQSVAFWCNPISGHATLYWYQQILGQGPKLLIQFQNNGVVDDSQLPKDRFSAERLKGVDSTLKIQPAKLEDSAVYLCASSSLREVKETQYFGPGTRLLVL.

The CDR3 DNA reads TGTGCCAGCAGCCATCCGAGTGGAGAGCAGTTCTTC. It is translated as CASSHPSGEQFF. V gene TRBV7-2 combines with J gene TRBJ2-1; D unresolved. Germline V gives CDR1 SGHTA, CDR2 FQGNSA. The CDR3 spans 12 residues. The V gene lost 5 bases and the J gene lost 10 bases, with 12 bases spanning the gap.

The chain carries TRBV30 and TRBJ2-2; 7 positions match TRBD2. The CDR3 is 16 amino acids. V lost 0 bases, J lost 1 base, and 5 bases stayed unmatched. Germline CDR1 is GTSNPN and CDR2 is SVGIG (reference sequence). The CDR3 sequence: CAWSVRLAGNTGELFF. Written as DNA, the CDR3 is TGTGCCTGGAGTGTACGACTAGCCGGGAACACCGGGGAGCTGTTTTTT.

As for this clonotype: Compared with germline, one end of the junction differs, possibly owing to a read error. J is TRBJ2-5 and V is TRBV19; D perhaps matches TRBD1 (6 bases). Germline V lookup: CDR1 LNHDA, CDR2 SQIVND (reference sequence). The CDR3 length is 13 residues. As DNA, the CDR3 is TGCGCCAGTAGCTCCAACCTCAGGGGGACCCAGTACTTC. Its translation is CASSSNLRGTQYF.

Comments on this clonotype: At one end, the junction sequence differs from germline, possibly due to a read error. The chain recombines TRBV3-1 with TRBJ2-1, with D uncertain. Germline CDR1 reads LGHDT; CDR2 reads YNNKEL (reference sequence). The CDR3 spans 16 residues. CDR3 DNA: TGTGCCTGCAGCCAAGAATTCCCGGGCACAAACAATGAGCAGTTCTTC. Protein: CACSQEFPGTNNEQFF.